One sample yielded the 20 T cell receptor beta chains listed below, sequenced in a study of beta chain features in type 1 diabetes. Since all of the isolated RNA was reverse transcribed, expressed TCRB transcripts were what got sequenced. Repertoires were generated with immunoSEQ multiplex PCR, while TCRdb's copy carries only in-frame clones and drops some. The data hold hundreds of thousands of clones, with 14% observed a single time. The sample consisted of central memory CD4+ T cells from blood. These receptors came from a man aged 30 to 39 in good health.

This clone has only a few counts. The chain uses TRBV4-1 and TRBJ1-5; the D is unclear. This CDR3 comprises 13 residues. The V and J ends lost 0 bases and 7 bases respectively, with 7 bases between them. Germline CDR1 reads MGHRA; CDR2 reads YSYEKL. CDR3: CASSQEGQQPQHF. The CDR3 DNA reads as TGCGCCAGCAGCCAAGAAGGGCAACAGCCCCAGCATTTT.

At least ten counts were recorded for this clone. V gene TRBV21-1 combines with J gene TRBJ1-1; TRBD1 was called by the table and not checked on the DNA. TRBV21-1 corresponds to a pseudogene. The CDR3 loop spans 10 amino acids. The CDR3 coding sequence is TGTGCCAGCATAAGACAGGGAGCTTTCTTT. It translates to CASIRQGAFF.

This clone has a handful of counts. The J gene is TRBJ2-1, the V gene TRBV6-1, with D unresolved. Germline CDR1 MNHNS, CDR2 SASEGT. The CDR3 contains 13 residues. Trimming removed 0 bases from V and 15 bases from J, with 15 bases in between. The CDR3, as DNA: TGTGCCAGCAGTGAAGCGCTTTATCAGTCTCGGTTCTTC. As protein: CASSEALYQSRFF.

This clone was counted ten times or more. CDR3 coding DNA: TGCAGCGTTGAAGAAAGTCGCGCCAGGGTGAGTGGCTACACCTTC. Protein sequence: CSVEESRARVSGYTF. This chain joins TRBV29-1 and TRBJ1-2; maybe TRBD1 (5 bases). Per germline, CDR1 SQVTM and CDR2 ANQGSEA. There are 15 residues in the CDR3. Trimming cost V 0 bases and J 7 bases, with 18 bases left between them.

This clone appeared a few times. The V and J genes are TRBV5-6 and TRBJ2-2, with D unresolved. The V and J ends lost 4 bases and 4 bases respectively, with 17 bases between them. The CDR3 is 16 residues long. Looked up from germline, CDR1 is SGHDT and CDR2 is YYEEEE. Here the CDR3 reads CASSQFAGVGTGELFF. For the CDR3, the DNA is TGTGCCAGCAGCCAATTTGCCGGAGTGGGCACCGGGGAGCTGTTTTTT.

This clone appeared a few times. As DNA, the CDR3 is TGTGCCAGCAGCCAAGAAAGGAGCGGAGGGCAGTTCTTC. It specifies CASSQERSGGQFF. The chain recombines TRBV14 with TRBJ2-1; possible D gene TRBD2, 5 bases. Germline V gene lookup returns CDR1 SGHDN and CDR2 FVKESK. The V gene lost 0 bases and the J gene lost 12 bases, with 12 bases spanning the gap. The length of the CDR3 is 13 residues.

The rearrangement joins TRBV5-4 to TRBJ2-3; possible D gene TRBD2, 6 bases. V shed 1 base and J shed 4 bases, with 16 bases lying between them. CDR3 length: 16 amino acids. Looked up from germline, CDR1 is SGHNT and CDR2 is YYREEE (reference sequence). DNA of the CDR3: TGTGCCAGCAGCTTGCCCGAGGGACTCGTCCCAGATACGCAGTATTTT. Residues: CASSLPEGLVPDTQYF.

The sample holds a few counts of this clone. V and J are TRBV6-5 and TRBJ2-1; TRBD2 matches 11 bases. The CDR3 is 15 residues long. Trimming at V came to 5 bases and at J to 5 bases, leaving 5 bases not matched to a gene. Germline CDR1 is MNHEY and CDR2 is SVGAGI. CDR3 protein: CASSPSGRYHNEQFF. In DNA form, the CDR3 reads TGTGCCAGCAGTCCTAGCGGGAGGTACCACAATGAGCAGTTCTTC.

V usage is TRBV11-3 and J usage is TRBJ2-7; D is unclear. V dropped 4 bases and J dropped 2 bases, with 6 bases sitting between them. This CDR3 contains 12 residues. Germline V gene data show CDR1 as SGHNT and CDR2 as YENEEA. For the CDR3, the DNA is TGTGCCAGCAGCTCAAGCGCCTACGAGCAGTACTTC. Translation gives CASSSSAYEQYF.

In this sample, this clone turned up a few times. The gene calls are TRBV30 and TRBJ1-5; D may be TRBD1 (5 bases). Deletions cut 1 base from V and 9 bases from J, with 13 bases between. The germline V gene has CDR1 GTSNPN and CDR2 SVGIG (reference sequence). The CDR3 sequence is 13 residues long. The CDR3 spells CAWSEQVPWPQHF. In DNA form, the CDR3 reads TGTGCCTGGAGTGAACAGGTCCCGTGGCCCCAGCATTTT.

This chain uses TRBV25-1 with TRBJ1-1, with a possible D match to TRBD1 (5 bases). Trimming took 4 bases from V and 7 from J, leaving 13 bases between them. This CDR3 is 13 amino acids long. CDR1 is MGHDK, CDR2 SYGVNS, per germline. The CDR3 nucleotides are TGTGCCAGCAGTGTTCGGGCGGACAATGAAGCTTTCTTT. Translating it yields CASSVRADNEAFF.

The chain has TRBV11-2 and TRBJ1-1, with unresolved D. The CDR3 is made up of 13 amino acids. Trimming removed 1 base from V and 8 bases from J, with 11 bases in between. Germline V CDR1 and CDR2: SGHAT, FQNNGV. Here the CDR3 reads CASSLVQWAEAFF. CDR3 DNA sequence: TGTGCCAGCAGCTTAGTACAGTGGGCCGAAGCTTTCTTT.

Comment on this clone: The junction and the germline gene differ at one end; a read error may be behind it. In DNA, the CDR3 is TGTGCCAGTAGTATCCCCCCCATTGGACAGATTGACTTC. Translation gives CASSIPPIGQIDF. This chain connects TRBV19 to TRBJ2-5; tentative D call: TRBD1 (6 bases). The CDR3 is 13 residues long. The V gene's germline CDR1 is LNHDA and CDR2 SQIVND (reference sequence).

The chain uses TRBV7-2 and TRBJ1-4; D uncertain. Trimming removed 2 bases from V and 5 bases from J, with 12 bases in between. Per germline, CDR1 SGHTA and CDR2 FQGNSA. The CDR3 covers 15 residues. The CDR3 DNA reads TGTGCCAGCAGCTTATATGGGCAGGCAAATGAAAAACTGTTTTTT. Translating gives CASSLYGQANEKLFF.

The chain has TRBV11-2 and TRBJ2-3, with 11 bases aligning to TRBD2. Germline V CDR1 and CDR2: SGHAT, FQNNGV. The CDR3 consists of 17 residues. V was clipped by 4 bases and J by 6 bases; unmatched bases: 12. The CDR3 DNA sequence: TGTGCCAGCAGCTCCCGACTAGCGGGGCTCAGAGTCGATACGCAGTATTTT. Protein: CASSSRLAGLRVDTQYF.

This clone occurred a few times. The genes are TRBV7-9 and TRBJ1-2, with TRBD1 as a possible D gene (5 bases). The CDR3 runs to 15 residues. Trimming removed 1 base from V and 6 bases from J, with 15 bases in between. Germline CDR1 is SEHNR and CDR2 is FQNEAQ (reference sequence). Here the CDR3 DNA reads TGTGCCAGCAGCTTAGACCAGGGCCTTAGAGATGGCTACACCTTC. Its protein is CASSLDQGLRDGYTF.

The genes are TRBV4-2 and TRBJ2-1; TRBD1 agrees at 9 bases. CDR1 and CDR2 from the germline V gene are LGHNA and YNFKEQ. This CDR3 region has 15 residues. V dropped 5 bases and J dropped 8; count of bases not matched to a gene: 10. CDR3 nucleotide sequence: TGTGCCAGCAGCTTGGATTTAGGGACAGGGTATGAGCAGTTCTTC. Translation: CASSLDLGTGYEQFF.

The chain uses TRBV6-1 and TRBJ2-5, with 13 bases identical to TRBD2. V lost 1 base to trimming and J lost 5 bases; unmatched junction nucleotides: 10. The CDR3 runs 18 residues. CDR1 is MNHNS and CDR2 is SASEGT in the germline V gene. This CDR3 is CASSEEKRLAGGGETQYF. CDR3 nucleotide sequence: TGTGCCAGCAGTGAAGAAAAGAGACTAGCGGGAGGCGGGGAGACCCAGTACTTC.

This clone was picked up a small number of times. The chain carries TRBV6-1 and TRBJ1-2; D is ambiguous. Trimming shortened V by 10 bases and J by 0 bases, and 12 bases separated the two germline ends. The length of the CDR3 is 13 residues. The germline CDR1 and CDR2 sequences are MNHNS and SASEGT. The CDR3 coding sequence is TGTGCCACCACTCGGACGGCTAACTATGGCTACACCTTC. It specifies CATTRTANYGYTF.

The V call is TRBV9, the J call TRBJ2-5; 8 nucleotides align to TRBD2. Germline values: CDR1 SGDLS, CDR2 YYNGEE. CDR3 length: 15 amino acids. The V segment lost 6 bases and the J segment 5 bases; nucleotides outside the gene matches: 12. The CDR3 nucleotides are TGTGCCAGCAAGAGGACCGCGGGAGGTCGGGAGACCCAGTACTTC. The encoded protein is CASKRTAGGRETQYF.